This TCR beta chain was recovered during a study of metastatic and nonmetastatic thyroid tumors. Across the study: The study looked at repertoires side by side in blood and in tumor or nodule tissue from malignant and benign thyroid patients.

Trimming removed 7 bases from V and 3 bases from J; junction bases left unmatched: 4. Germline CDR1 reads MNHEY; CDR2 reads SVGEGT. The CDR3 contains 14 residues. Source study methods: A classifier of distant metastasis in papillary thyroid cancer was built from CDR3 differences (across clinicopathological groups). From the PCR reads, TCRdb re-called clones with MiXCR. TCRdb, rather than the study authors, made the V and J calls. This sample has 15,000 or so clones; about 3.5% occur once, and the top ten carry 25% to 30%. This clone was seen a few times. Its antigen is currently unknown. General study findings and limits: Malignant thyroid tumors reportedly exceeded benign nodules significantly in TCR beta diversity, with the difference appearing in blood and tumor.

Nobody among the patients had been given any treatment before thyroid surgery. The clonotype was recovered from a female donor with papillary thyroid cancer or a benign thyroid nodule (not recorded which). Some clones in this sample may be carry-over from other donors' samples. This rearrangement joins TRBV6-2 or TRBV6-3 to TRBJ2-7; 12 nucleotides match TRBD2. Sequences were obtained from tumor tissue. CDR3 amino acids: CASIQGLAGYEQYF. The CDR3 nucleotides are TGTGCCAGCATCCAGGGACTAGCGGGCTACGAGCAGTACTTC.